This TCR beta chain is from a study of CD8 T cells in ankylosing spondylitis. The table lists this clonotype with a few counts. The V gene's germline CDR1 is MNHEY and CDR2 SVGEGT. V gave up 7 bases and J gave up 6 bases; unmatched junction bases: 4. The CDR3 spans 14 residues. TCRdb processed the 5' RACE reads anew with MiXCR; each CDR3 protein has one entry. The sample lists roughly 160,000 distinct CDR3 sequences, approximately 10% occurring once. V usage is TRBV6-2 or TRBV6-3 and J usage is TRBJ2-1; 12 bases map to TRBD2. The sequence was collected from a male donor with ankylosing spondylitis or in good health (not recorded which). Sequencing used blood, either unsorted or a sorted T cell fraction (not recorded which). CDR3 DNA: TGTGCCAGCACTGGACTAGCGGGAATCAATGAGCAGTTCTTC. This encodes CASTGLAGINEQFF.